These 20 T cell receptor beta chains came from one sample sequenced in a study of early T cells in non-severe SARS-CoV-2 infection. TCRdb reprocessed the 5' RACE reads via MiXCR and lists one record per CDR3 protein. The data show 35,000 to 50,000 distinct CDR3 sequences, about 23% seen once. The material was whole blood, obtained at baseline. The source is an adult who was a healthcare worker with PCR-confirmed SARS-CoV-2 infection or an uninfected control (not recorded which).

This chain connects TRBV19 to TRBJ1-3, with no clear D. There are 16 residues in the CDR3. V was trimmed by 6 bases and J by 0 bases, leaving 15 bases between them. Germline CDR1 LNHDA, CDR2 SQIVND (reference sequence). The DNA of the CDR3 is TGTGCCAGTAGCCGAGGGTTGAGGTTCTCTGGAAACACCATATATTTT. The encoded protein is CASSRGLRFSGNTIYF.

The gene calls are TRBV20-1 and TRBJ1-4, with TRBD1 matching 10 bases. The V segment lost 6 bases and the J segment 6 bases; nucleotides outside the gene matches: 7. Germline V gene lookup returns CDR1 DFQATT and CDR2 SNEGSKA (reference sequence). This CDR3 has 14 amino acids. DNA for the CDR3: TGCAGTGCCCCTCCCGGGACAGGGGATGAAAAACTGTTTTTT. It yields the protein CSAPPGTGDEKLFF.

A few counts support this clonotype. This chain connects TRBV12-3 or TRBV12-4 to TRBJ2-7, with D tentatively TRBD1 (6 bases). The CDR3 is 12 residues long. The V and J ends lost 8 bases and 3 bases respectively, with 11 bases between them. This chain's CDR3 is CASSQGRYEQYF. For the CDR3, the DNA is TGTGCCAGCTCACAGGGACGCTACGAGCAGTACTTC.

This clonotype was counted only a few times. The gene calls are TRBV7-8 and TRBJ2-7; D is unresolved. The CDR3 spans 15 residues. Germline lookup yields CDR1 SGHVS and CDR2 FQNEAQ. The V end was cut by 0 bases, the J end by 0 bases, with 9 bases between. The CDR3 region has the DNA TGTGCCAGCAGCTTAGCTTCAGTTAGCTCCTACGAGCAGTACTTC. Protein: CASSLASVSSYEQYF.

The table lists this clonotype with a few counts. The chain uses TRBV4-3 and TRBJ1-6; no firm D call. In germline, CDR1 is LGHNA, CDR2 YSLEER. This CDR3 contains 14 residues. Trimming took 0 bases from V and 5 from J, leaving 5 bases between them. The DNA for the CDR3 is TGCGCCAGCAGCCAAGATGGGAATAATTCACCCCTCCACTTT. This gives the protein CASSQDGNNSPLHF.

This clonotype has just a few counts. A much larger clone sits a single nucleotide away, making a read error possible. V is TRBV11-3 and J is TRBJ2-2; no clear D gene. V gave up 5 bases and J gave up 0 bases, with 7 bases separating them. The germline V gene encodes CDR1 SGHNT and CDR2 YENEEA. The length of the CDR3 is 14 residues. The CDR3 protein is CASSPGPNTGELFF. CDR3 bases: TGTGCCAGCAGCCCGGGCCCGAACACCGGGGAGCTGTTTTTT.

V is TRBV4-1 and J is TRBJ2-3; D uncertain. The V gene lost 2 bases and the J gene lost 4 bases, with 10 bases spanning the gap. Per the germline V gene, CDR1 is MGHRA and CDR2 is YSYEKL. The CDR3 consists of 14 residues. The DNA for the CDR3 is TGCGCCAGCAGCCAACATCTTATGGCAGATACGCAGTATTTT. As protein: CASSQHLMADTQYF.

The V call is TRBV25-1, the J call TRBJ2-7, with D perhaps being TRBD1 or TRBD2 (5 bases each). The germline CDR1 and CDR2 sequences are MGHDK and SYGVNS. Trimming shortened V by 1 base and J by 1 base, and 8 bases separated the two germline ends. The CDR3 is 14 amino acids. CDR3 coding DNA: TGTGCCAGCAGTGAATGGGGGATTTCCTACGAGCAGTACTTC. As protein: CASSEWGISYEQYF.

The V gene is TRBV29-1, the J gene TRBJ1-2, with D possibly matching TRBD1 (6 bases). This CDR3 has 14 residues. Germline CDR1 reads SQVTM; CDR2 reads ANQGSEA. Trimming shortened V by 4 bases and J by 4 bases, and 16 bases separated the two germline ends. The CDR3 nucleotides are TGCAGCGTTGGACAGGATCGTTTGGGCTATGGCTACACCTTC. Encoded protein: CSVGQDRLGYGYTF.

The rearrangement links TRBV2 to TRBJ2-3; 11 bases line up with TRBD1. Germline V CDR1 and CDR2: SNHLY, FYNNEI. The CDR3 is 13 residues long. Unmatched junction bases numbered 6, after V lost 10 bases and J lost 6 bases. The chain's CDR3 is CATSDRGPDTQYF. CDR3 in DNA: TGTGCCACCTCGGACAGGGGGCCCGATACGCAGTATTTT.

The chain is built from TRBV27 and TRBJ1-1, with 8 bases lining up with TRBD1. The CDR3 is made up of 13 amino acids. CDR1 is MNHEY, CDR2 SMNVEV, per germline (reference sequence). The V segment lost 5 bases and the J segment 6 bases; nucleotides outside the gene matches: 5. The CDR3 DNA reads TGTGCCAGCAGTCCGGACAGGGACCCTGAAGCTTTCTTT. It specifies CASSPDRDPEAFF.

The CDR3 region is CASSVVEYTDTQYF. In nucleotides, the CDR3 is TGTGCCAGCAGCGTAGTTGAGTACACAGATACGCAGTATTTT. The chain combines TRBV9 with TRBJ2-3; D ambiguous. CDR1 and CDR2 from the germline V gene are SGDLS and YYNGEE. This CDR3 contains 14 residues. V was clipped by 0 bases and J by 2 bases, with 7 bases between them. The entire variable domain, with the rest obtained from reference TRBV9 and TRBJ2-3, is as follows: DSGVTQTPKHLITATGQRVTLRCSPRSGDLSVYWYQQSLDQGLQFLIQYYNGEERAKGNILERFSAQQFPDLHSELNLSSLELGDSALYFCASSVVEYTDTQYFGPGTRLTVL.

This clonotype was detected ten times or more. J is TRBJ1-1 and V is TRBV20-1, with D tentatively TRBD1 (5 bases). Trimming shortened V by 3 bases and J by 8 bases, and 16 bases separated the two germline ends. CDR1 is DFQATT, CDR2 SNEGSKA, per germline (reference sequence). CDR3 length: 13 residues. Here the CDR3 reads CSASRREGPEAFF. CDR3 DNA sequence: TGCAGTGCTAGCCGGCGGGAGGGGCCCGAAGCTTTCTTT.

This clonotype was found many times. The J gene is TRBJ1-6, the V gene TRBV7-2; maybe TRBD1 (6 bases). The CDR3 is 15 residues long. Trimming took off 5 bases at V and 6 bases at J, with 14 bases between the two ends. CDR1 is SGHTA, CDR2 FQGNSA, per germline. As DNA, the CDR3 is TGTGCCAGCAGCAGAGGGGGGACATTTAATTCACCCCTCCACTTT. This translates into CASSRGGTFNSPLHF.

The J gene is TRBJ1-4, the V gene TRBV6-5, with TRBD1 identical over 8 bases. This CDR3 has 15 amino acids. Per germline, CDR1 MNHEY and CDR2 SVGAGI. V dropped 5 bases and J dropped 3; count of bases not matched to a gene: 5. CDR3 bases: TGTGCCAGCAGTAGAGGGACAGGCTCTAATGAAAAACTGTTTTTT. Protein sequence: CASSRGTGSNEKLFF.

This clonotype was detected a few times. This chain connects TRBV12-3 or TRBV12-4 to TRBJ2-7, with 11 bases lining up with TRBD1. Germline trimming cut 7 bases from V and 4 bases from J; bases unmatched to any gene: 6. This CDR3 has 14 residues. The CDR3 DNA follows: TGTGCCAGCACCCGGACAGGGGGCGCGTACGAGCAGTACTTC. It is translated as CASTRTGGAYEQYF.

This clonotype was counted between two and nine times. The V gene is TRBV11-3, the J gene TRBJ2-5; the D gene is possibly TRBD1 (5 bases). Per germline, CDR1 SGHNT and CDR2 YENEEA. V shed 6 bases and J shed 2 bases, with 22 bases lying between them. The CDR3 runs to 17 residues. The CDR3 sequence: CASSKGAANYVQETQYF. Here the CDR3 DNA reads TGTGCCAGCAGTAAAGGGGCCGCTAACTACGTACAAGAGACCCAGTACTTC.

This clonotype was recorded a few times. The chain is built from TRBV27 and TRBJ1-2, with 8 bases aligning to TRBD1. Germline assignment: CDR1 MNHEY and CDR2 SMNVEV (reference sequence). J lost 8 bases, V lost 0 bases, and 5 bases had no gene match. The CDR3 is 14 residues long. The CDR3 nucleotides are TGTGCCAGCAGTTTATCGACAGGGGCGCCGGGCTACACCTTC. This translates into CASSLSTGAPGYTF.

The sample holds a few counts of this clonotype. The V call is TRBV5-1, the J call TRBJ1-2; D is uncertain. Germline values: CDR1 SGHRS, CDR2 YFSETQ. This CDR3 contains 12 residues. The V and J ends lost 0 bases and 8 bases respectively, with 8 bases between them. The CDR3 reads CASSLEVGGYTF. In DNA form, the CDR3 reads TGCGCCAGCAGCTTGGAAGTTGGAGGCTACACCTTC. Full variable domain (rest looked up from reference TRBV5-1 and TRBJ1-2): KAGVTQTPRYLIKTRGQQVTLSCSPISGHRSVSWYQQTPGQGLQFLFEYFSETQRNKGNFPGRFSGRQFSNSRSEMNVSTLELGDSALYLCASSLEVGGYTFGSGTRLTVV.

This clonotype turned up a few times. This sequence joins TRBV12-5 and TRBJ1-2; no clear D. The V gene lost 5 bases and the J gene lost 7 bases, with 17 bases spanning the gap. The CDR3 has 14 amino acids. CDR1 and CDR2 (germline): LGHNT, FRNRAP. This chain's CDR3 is CASGPEAGLSGYTF. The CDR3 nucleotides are TGTGCTAGTGGTCCCGAGGCGGGTTTAAGTGGCTACACCTTC.